This T cell receptor (beta chain) was profiled in a study of blood T cell repertoires in COVID-19. Study-level information: The samples span acute and convalescent COVID-19 from the United States, Italy and Spain. PBMCs, B-cell-depleted T cells, or T cells provided the cDNA or gDNA that made up the material.

The CDR3 is 15 amino acids. Germline V gene lookup returns CDR1 SGHNT and CDR2 YYREEE (reference sequence). The V gene end was trimmed by 3 bases and the J gene end by 0 bases; junction bases not matched to a gene: 4. Authors' processing steps: The assay estimated nucleated cells by amplifying reference gene primers. Generated by immunoSEQ multiplex PCR, the TCRdb table keeps only in-frame clones and is missing some. The V and J calls and clone size are taken from that table; D and trimming were inferred from the DNA. The repertoire includes 88,000 or so clones, around 88% of them detected once, and less than 9.5% sits in the top ten.

This TCR derives from a man in his fifties or sixties with acute or convalescent COVID-19. This chain connects TRBV5-4 to TRBJ1-1; 8 nucleotides match TRBD1. The specimen sequenced was peripheral blood. The CDR3 sequence: CASSSNRGLNTEAFF. The CDR3 DNA sequence: TGTGCCAGCAGCTCAAACAGGGGGTTGAACACTGAAGCTTTCTTT.